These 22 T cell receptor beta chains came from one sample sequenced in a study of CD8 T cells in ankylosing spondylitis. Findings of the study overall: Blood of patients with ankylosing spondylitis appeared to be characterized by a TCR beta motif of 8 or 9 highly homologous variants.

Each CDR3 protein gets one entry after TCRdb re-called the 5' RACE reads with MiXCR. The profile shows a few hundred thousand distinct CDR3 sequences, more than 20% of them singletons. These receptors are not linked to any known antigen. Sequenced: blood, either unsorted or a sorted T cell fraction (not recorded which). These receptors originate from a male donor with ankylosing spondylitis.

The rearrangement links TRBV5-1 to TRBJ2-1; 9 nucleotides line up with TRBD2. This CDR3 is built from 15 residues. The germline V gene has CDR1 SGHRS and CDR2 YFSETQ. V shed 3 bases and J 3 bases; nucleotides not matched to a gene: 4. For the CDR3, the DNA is TGCGCCAGCAGCTCCCTAGCGGGACTCTACAATGAGCAGTTCTTC. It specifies CASSSLAGLYNEQFF.

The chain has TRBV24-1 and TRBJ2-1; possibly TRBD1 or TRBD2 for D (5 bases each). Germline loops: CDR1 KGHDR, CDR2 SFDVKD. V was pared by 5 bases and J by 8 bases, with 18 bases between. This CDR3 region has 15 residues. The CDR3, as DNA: TGTGCCACCAGTGCCCCGGGACCCCTGAGGGATGAGCAGTTCTTC. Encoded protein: CATSAPGPLRDEQFF.

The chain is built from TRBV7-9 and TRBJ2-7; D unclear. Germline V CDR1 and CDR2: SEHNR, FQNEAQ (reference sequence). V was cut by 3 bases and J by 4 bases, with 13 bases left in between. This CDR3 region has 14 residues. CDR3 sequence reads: CASSLQGPSYEQYF. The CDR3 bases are TGTGCCAGCAGCTTGCAAGGGCCCAGTTACGAGCAGTACTTC.

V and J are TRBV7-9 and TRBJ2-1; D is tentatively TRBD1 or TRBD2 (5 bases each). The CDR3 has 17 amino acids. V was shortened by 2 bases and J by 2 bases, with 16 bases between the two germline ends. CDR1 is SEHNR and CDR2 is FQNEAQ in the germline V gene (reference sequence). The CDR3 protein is CASSLRAGTGTYNEQFF. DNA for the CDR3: TGTGCCAGCAGCTTAAGGGCAGGGACGGGAACCTACAATGAGCAGTTCTTC.

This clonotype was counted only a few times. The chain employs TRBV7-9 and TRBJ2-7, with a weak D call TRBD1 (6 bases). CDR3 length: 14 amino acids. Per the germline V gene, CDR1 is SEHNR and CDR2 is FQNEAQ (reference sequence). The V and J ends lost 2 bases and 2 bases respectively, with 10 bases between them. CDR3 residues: CASSLRQDPYEQYF. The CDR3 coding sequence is TGTGCCAGCAGCTTACGACAGGATCCCTACGAGCAGTACTTC.

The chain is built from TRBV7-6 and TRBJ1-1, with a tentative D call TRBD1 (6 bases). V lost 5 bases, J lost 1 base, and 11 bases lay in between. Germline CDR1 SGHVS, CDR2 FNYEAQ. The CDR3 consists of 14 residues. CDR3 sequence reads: CASSKGHSNTEAFF. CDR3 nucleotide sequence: TGTGCCAGCAGCAAGGGACATTCGAACACTGAAGCTTTCTTT.

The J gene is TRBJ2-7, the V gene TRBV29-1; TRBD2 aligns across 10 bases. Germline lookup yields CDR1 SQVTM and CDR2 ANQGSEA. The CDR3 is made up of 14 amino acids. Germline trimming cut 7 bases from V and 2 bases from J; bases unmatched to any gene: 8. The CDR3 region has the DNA TGCAGCGCCGTACTAGCGGGACATCCCTACGAGCAGTACTTC. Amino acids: CSAVLAGHPYEQYF.

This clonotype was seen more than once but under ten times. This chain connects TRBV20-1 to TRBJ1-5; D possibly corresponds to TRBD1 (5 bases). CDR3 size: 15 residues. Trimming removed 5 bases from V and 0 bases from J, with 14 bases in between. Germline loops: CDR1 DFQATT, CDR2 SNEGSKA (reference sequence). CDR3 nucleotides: TGCAGTGCTTTGAGACAGCCTTATAGCAATCAGCCCCAGCATTTT. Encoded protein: CSALRQPYSNQPQHF.

Here the CDR3 reads CASSLGIERTDTQYF. The CDR3 DNA follows: TGCGCCAGCAGCTTAGGGATAGAACGCACAGATACGCAGTATTTT. The chain recombines TRBV5-1 with TRBJ2-3; D is uncertain. CDR1 is SGHRS, CDR2 YFSETQ, per germline. The CDR3 is 15 amino acids. The V gene lost 2 bases and the J gene lost 1 base, with 11 bases spanning the gap. The full variable domain, completed using reference TRBV5-1 and TRBJ2-3, is KAGVTQTPRYLIKTRGQQVTLSCSPISGHRSVSWYQQTPGQGLQFLFEYFSETQRNKGNFPGRFSGRQFSNSRSEMNVSTLELGDSALYLCASSLGIERTDTQYFGPGTRLTVL.

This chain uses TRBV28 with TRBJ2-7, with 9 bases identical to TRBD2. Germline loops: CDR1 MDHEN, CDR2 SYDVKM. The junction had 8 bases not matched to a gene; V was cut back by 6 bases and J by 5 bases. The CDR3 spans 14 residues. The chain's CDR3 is CASRFPGTSHEQYF. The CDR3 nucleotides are TGTGCCAGCAGATTCCCCGGGACTAGCCACGAGCAGTACTTC. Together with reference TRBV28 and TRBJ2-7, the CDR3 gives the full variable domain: DVKVTQSSRYLVKRTGEKVFLECVQDMDHENMFWYRQDPGLGLRLIYFSYDVKMKEKGDIPEGYSVSREKKERFSLILESASTNQTSMYLCASRFPGTSHEQYFGPGTRLTVT.

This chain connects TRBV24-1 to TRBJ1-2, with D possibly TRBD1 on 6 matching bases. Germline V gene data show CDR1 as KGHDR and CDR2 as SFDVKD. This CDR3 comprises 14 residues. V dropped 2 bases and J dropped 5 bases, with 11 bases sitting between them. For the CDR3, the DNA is TGTGCCACCAGTGATTCAACAGGGCGTTATGGCTACACCTTC. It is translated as CATSDSTGRYGYTF.

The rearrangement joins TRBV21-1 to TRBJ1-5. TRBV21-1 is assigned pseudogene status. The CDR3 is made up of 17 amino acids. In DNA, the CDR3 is TGTGCCAGCAGCAAAGTAAGACACACCCATAGCAATCAGCCCCAGCATTTT. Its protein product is CASSKVRHTHSNQPQHF.

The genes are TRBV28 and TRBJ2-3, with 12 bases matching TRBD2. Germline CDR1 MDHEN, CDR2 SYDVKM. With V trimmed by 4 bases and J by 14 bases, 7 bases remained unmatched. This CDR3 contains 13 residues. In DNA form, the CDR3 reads TGTGCCAGCAGTTCTACACTAGCGGGAGGCTTGTATTTT. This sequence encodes CASSSTLAGGLYF.

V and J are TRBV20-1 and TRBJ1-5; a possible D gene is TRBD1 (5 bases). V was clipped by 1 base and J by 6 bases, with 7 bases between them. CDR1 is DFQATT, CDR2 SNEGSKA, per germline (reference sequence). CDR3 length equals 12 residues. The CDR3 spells CSARAGGQPQHF. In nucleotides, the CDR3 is TGCAGTGCTAGAGCGGGGGGTCAGCCCCAGCATTTT.

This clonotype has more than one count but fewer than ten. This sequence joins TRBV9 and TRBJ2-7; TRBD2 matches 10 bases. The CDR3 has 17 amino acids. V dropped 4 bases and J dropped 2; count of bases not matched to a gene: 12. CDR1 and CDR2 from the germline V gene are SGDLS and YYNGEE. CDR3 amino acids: CASSQGASGRSTYEQYF. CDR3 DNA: TGTGCCAGCAGCCAGGGGGCTAGCGGGAGAAGTACCTACGAGCAGTACTTC.

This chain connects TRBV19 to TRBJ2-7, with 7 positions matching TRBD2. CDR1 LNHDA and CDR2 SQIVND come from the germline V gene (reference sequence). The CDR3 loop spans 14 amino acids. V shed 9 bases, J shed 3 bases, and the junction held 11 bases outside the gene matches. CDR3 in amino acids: CASGTGLPSYEQYF. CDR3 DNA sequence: TGTGCCAGCGGTACGGGACTACCGAGCTACGAGCAGTACTTC.

CDR3 in amino acids: CASSYTGRDQPQHF. In nucleotides, the CDR3 is TGTGCCAGCAGTTACACGGGCAGAGATCAGCCCCAGCATTTT. This sequence joins TRBV6-5 and TRBJ1-5; D call uncertain. With 2 bases removed from V and 5 bases from J, the gap between germline ends came to 10 bases. Germline CDR1 and CDR2: MNHEY and SVGAGI. The CDR3 loop spans 14 amino acids.

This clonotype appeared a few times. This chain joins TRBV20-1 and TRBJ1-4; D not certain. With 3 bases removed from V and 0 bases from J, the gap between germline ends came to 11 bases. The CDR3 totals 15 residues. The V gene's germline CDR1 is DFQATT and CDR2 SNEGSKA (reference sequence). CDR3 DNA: TGCAGTGCTAGTGATAGGTTCGCAACTAATGAAAAACTGTTTTTT. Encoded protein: CSASDRFATNEKLFF.

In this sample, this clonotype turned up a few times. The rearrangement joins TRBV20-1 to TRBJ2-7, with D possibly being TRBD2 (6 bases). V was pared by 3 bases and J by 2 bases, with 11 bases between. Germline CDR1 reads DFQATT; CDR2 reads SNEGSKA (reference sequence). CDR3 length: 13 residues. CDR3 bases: TGCAGTGCTAGTCCTAGCGCTCCCTACGAGCAGTACTTC. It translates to CSASPSAPYEQYF.

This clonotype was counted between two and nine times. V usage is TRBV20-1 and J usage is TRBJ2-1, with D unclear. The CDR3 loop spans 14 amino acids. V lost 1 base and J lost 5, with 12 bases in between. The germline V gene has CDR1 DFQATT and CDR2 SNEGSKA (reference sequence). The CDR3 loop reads CSARGLKPDNEQFF. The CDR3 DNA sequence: TGCAGTGCTAGAGGGCTAAAACCCGACAATGAGCAGTTCTTC.

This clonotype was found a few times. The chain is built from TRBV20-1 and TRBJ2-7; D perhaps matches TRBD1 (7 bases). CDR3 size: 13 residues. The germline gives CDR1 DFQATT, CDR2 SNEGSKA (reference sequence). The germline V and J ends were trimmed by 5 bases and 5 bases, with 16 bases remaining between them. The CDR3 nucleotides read TGCAGTGCTGGTGGTCAGGGGGAGGACGAGCAGTACTTC. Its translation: CSAGGQGEDEQYF.

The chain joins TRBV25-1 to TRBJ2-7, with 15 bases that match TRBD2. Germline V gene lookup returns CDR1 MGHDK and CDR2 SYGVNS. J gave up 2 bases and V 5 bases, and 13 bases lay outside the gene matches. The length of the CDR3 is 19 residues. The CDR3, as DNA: TGTGCCAGCAGTCCCAAGGGACTAGCGGGAGGAGGGGTGACCTACGAGCAGTACTTC. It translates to CASSPKGLAGGGVTYEQYF.